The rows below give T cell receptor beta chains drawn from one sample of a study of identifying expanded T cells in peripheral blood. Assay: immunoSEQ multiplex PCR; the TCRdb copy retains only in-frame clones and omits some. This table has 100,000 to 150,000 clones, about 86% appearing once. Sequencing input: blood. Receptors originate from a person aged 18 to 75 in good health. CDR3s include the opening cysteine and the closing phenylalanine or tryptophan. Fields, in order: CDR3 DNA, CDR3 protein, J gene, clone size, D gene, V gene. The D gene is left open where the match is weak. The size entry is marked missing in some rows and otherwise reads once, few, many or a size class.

TGTGCCAGCAGCTGGGACAGAACCTACGAGCAGTACTTC,CASSWDRTYEQYF,TRBJ2-7,.,TRBD1,TRBV5-4
TGTGCCAGCAGGATCAGGGGCGGGAGCACTGAAGCTTTCTTT,CASRIRGGSTEAFF,TRBJ1-1,.,.,TRBV6-1
TGTGCCAGCAGCCCACTAGCGGGAGGAATGGAGACCCAGTACTTC,CASSPLAGGMETQYF,TRBJ2-5,.,TRBD2,TRBV7-8
TGTGCCAGCAGCAAGCGGGATGATAATTCACCCCTCCACTTT,CASSKRDDNSPLHF,TRBJ1-6,.,.,TRBV7-9
TGTGCCAGCTCACCCTCCCCCCCGGCCCACTATGGCTACACCTTC,CASSPSPPAHYGYTF,TRBJ1-2,few,.,TRBV18
TGTGCCAGCACCCCCTTGGGTCTGGGAAAAGATGAGCAGTTCTTC,CASTPLGLGKDEQFF,TRBJ2-1,once,.,TRBV27
TGTGCCAGCAGCCAGGGGCAGGGGCTTACCTACGAGCAGTACTTC,CASSQGQGLTYEQYF,TRBJ2-7,.,.,TRBV4-2
TGTGCCAGCAGCGACCGGGACAGGGGTTTTGATGAGCAGTTCTTC,CASSDRDRGFDEQFF,TRBJ2-1,.,TRBD1,TRBV6-6
TGTGCCAGCAGTGAATTGGCAAGCTTGGACACTGAAGCTTTCTTT,CASSELASLDTEAFF,TRBJ1-1,.,.,TRBV2
TGTGCCAGCAGCGCCATGGGGGTAGATACGCAGTATTTT,CASSAMGVDTQYF,TRBJ2-3,.,.,TRBV13
TGCAGCGTTGAGCGGGGGCGTGTGAGGTCTGAGGAGCAGTTCTTC,CSVERGRVRSEEQFF,TRBJ2-1,.,.,TRBV29-1
TGTGCCAGCAGCAGGGGACAGGGGGCCGGCAATCAGCCCCAGCATTTT,CASSRGQGAGNQPQHF,TRBJ1-5,.,TRBD1,TRBV7-2
TGTGCCAGCAGTTTGCGGCAGGAAAATCAGCCCCAGCATTTT,CASSLRQENQPQHF,TRBJ1-5,.,.,TRBV27
TGTGCCAGCAGCTTGGAGGCCCCGGCGTACACTGAAGCTTTCTTT,CASSLEAPAYTEAFF,TRBJ1-1,.,.,TRBV5-4
TGCGCCAGCAGCTTGGACGGGACAGGAACTGAAAAACTGTTTTTT,CASSLDGTGTEKLFF,TRBJ1-4,.,TRBD1,TRBV5-1
TGTGCCTGGAGGGCCCAGGCAGGGGGTAATTCACCCCTCCACTTT,CAWRAQAGGNSPLHF,TRBJ1-6,few,TRBD1,TRBV30
TGTGCCAGCTCACCCGGACAGGGGGCTAACAATGAGCAGTTCTTC,CASSPGQGANNEQFF,TRBJ2-1,.,TRBD1,TRBV18
TGTGCCAGCAGTTACTCGACAGGGGGTCGGGACGAGCAGTACTTC,CASSYSTGGRDEQYF,TRBJ2-7,.,TRBD1,TRBV6-6
TGCGCCAGCAGCTTGGCCGGGGAAACCTACAATGAGCAGTTCTTC,CASSLAGETYNEQFF,TRBJ2-1,.,.,TRBV5-1
TGTGCCAGCAGCTTCGGACAGGGTAGTAGGTACGAGCAGTACTTC,CASSFGQGSRYEQYF,TRBJ2-7,.,TRBD1,TRBV13
TGTGCCAGCAAAATGACACCCGACGGCAATCAGCCCCAGCATTTT,CASKMTPDGNQPQHF,TRBJ1-5,.,.,TRBV6-5
TGTGCCAGCAGCTCAGCGGGGGGGCGTTCCGAGCAGTTCTTC,CASSSAGGRSEQFF,TRBJ2-1,.,TRBD2,TRBV11-1
TGTGCCTGGAGTGGCCGACAGGGGTGGGATCAGCCCCAGCATTTT,CAWSGRQGWDQPQHF,TRBJ1-5,.,TRBD1,TRBV30
TGCGCCAGCAGGGAAGGGTCAACTAATGAAAAACTGTTTTTT,CASREGSTNEKLFF,TRBJ1-4,.,.,TRBV5-1
TGTGCCAGCAGCCAGGCCTACGAGCAGTACTTC,CASSQAYEQYF,TRBJ2-7,few,.,TRBV14
TGTGCCAGCAGTTCGGAGACCCAGTACTTC,CASSSETQYF,TRBJ2-5,.,.,TRBV27
TGTGCCAGCAGCCAAGGAGGGACTAGCGGGGGCTACGAGCAGTACTTC,CASSQGGTSGGYEQYF,TRBJ2-7,.,TRBD2,TRBV4-1
TGTGCCAGCAGTAAGACTAGCGGAAACACCGGGGAGCTGTTTTTT,CASSKTSGNTGELFF,TRBJ2-2,few,TRBD2,TRBV6-5
TGCGCCAGCAGCCCAGAACTACAGGGGGCGGGTGAAAAACTGTTTTTT,CASSPELQGAGEKLFF,TRBJ1-4,.,TRBD1,TRBV4-3
TGTGCCTGGGAAGGTTCGCGGCTGAATGAAAAACTGTTTTTT,CAWEGSRLNEKLFF,TRBJ1-4,.,.,TRBV30
TGTGCCAGCCGCAATGGGGCCCAAGATACGCAGTATTTT,CASRNGAQDTQYF,TRBJ2-3,.,.,TRBV18
TGTGCCACCAGCAGGGCGGAGAGGTATGGCTACACCTTC,CATSRAERYGYTF,TRBJ1-2,.,.,TRBV15
TGTGCCAGCAGCAAAAGGTTGGACTCACCTAAAAATCAGCCCCAGCATTTT,CASSKRLDSPKNQPQHF,TRBJ1-5,.,.,TRBV21-1
TGTGCCAGCAGCGCCGAGGGATTTCGCACAGATACGCAGTATTTT,CASSAEGFRTDTQYF,TRBJ2-3,.,.,TRBV9
TGTGCCATCAGTGAGTCGATGGAGCCCAATCAGCCCCAGCATTTT,CAISESMEPNQPQHF,TRBJ1-5,.,.,TRBV10-3
TGCGCCAGCAGCCATGGGGAGGGCGGCTATGGCTACACCTTC,CASSHGEGGYGYTF,TRBJ1-2,once,.,TRBV4-3
TGTGCCAGCAGCTTAGCTACAGGTGGTACTGAAGCTTTCTTT,CASSLATGGTEAFF,TRBJ1-1,.,.,TRBV7-2
TGTGCCAGCAGCTTGACAGGGCTGAGCACTGAAGCTTTCTTT,CASSLTGLSTEAFF,TRBJ1-1,.,TRBD1,TRBV11-2
TGTGCCAGCAGGGGACAGGGGGCCTTCTATAATTCACCCCTCCACTTT,CASRGQGAFYNSPLHF,TRBJ1-6,.,TRBD1,TRBV27
TGTGCCAGCAGCGTAGAAGGCCTGGGGTACGAGCAGTACTTC,CASSVEGLGYEQYF,TRBJ2-7,once,.,TRBV9
TGTGCCAGCAGTTTACTATCTGGGTATGGGTCCCCGGTCTACGAGCAGTACTTC,CASSLLSGYGSPVYEQYF,TRBJ2-7,.,.,TRBV27
TGTGCCAGCTCACCACAGCCAAGGGGTTGGGGCAATCAGCCCCAGCATTTT,CASSPQPRGWGNQPQHF,TRBJ1-5,.,.,TRBV18
TGTGCCACCACAAACAGGGCTTCTAGCACAGATACGCAGTATTTT,CATTNRASSTDTQYF,TRBJ2-3,.,.,TRBV15
TGTGCCAGCAGCTTCGGGGAACTGCAGCCCCAGCATTTT,CASSFGELQPQHF,TRBJ1-5,.,.,TRBV7-9
TGTGCCAGCAGCCGAGGGGGGAAATACGAGCAGTACTTC,CASSRGGKYEQYF,TRBJ2-7,.,.,TRBV4-2
TGTGCCAGCAGCGTATCGACAGGGGGGTGGTCCGGAAACACCATATATTTT,CASSVSTGGWSGNTIYF,TRBJ1-3,.,TRBD1,TRBV9
TGTGCCACCAGCAGACCGACTGGGAGGGAGCTGTTTTTT,CATSRPTGRELFF,TRBJ2-2,.,.,TRBV15
TGTGCCAGCAGCTTGGGGGGCCCCGCAAATGAGCAGTTCTTC,CASSLGGPANEQFF,TRBJ2-1,.,.,TRBV7-9
TGTGCCAGCAGCCCCTCGGGGGCGTCCCACGAGCAGTACTTC,CASSPSGASHEQYF,TRBJ2-7,.,.,TRBV7-2
TGTGCCAGCACAATGAGGGAGACCCAGTACTTC,CASTMRETQYF,TRBJ2-5,.,.,TRBV2
TGTGCCAGCAGCGGGCGAACAGGGTCGGAGACCCAGTACTTC,CASSGRTGSETQYF,TRBJ2-5,.,.,TRBV7-2
TGCGCCAGCAGCCAAGATATGGGGACAGGGATGTTCTTC,CASSQDMGTGMFF,TRBJ2-1,.,TRBD1,TRBV4-1
TGTGCCTGGAGTTTGGGAGCCCCGGATACGCAGTATTTT,CAWSLGAPDTQYF,TRBJ2-3,.,.,TRBV30
TGTGCCAGCAGCCCACGACAGGGACAAGGGGAGACCCAGTACTTC,CASSPRQGQGETQYF,TRBJ2-5,.,TRBD1,TRBV7-3